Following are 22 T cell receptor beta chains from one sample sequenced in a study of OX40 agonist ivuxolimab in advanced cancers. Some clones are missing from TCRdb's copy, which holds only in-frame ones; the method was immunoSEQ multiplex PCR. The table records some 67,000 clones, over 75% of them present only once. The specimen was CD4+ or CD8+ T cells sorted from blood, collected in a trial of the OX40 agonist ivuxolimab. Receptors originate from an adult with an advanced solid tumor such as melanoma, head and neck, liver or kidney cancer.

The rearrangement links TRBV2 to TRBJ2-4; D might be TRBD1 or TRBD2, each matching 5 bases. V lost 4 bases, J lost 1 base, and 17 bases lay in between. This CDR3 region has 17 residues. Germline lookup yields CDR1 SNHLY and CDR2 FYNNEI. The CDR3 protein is CASSVGSWGRAKNIQYF. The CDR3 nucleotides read TGTGCCAGCAGTGTCGGCTCATGGGGACGGGCCAAAAACATTCAGTACTTC.

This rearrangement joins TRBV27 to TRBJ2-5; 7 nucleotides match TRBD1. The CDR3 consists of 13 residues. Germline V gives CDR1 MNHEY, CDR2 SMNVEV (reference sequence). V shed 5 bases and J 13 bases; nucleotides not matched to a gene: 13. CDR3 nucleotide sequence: TGTGCCAGCAGTCGGACAGGCCCGCCGGTCTGGTACTTC. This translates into CASSRTGPPVWYF.

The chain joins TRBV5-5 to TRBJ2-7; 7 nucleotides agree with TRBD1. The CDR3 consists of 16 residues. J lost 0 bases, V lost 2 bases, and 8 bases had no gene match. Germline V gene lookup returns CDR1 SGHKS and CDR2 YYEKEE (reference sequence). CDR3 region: CASSFGFSGGSYEQYF. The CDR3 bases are TGTGCCAGCAGCTTTGGCTTTTCAGGGGGCTCCTACGAGCAGTACTTC.

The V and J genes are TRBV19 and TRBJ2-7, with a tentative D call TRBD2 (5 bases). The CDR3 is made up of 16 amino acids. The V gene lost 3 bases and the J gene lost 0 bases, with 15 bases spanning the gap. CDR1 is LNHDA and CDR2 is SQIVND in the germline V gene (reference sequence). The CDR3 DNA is TGTGCCAGTAGTATTACTGGTCGGGGAAGCTCCTACGAGCAGTACTTC. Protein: CASSITGRGSSYEQYF.

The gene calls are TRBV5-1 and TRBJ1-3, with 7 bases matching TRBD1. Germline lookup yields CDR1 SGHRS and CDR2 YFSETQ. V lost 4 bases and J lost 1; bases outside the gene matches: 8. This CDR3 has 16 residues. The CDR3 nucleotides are TGCGCCAGCAGCACTAACCCGACAGGGTCTGGAAACACCATATATTTT. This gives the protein CASSTNPTGSGNTIYF.

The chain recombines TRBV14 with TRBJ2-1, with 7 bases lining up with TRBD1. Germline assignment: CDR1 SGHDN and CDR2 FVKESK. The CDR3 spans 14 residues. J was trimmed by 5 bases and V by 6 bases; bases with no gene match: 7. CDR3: CASRHRDSHNEQFF. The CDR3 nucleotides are TGTGCCAGCAGGCACCGGGACAGTCACAATGAGCAGTTCTTC.

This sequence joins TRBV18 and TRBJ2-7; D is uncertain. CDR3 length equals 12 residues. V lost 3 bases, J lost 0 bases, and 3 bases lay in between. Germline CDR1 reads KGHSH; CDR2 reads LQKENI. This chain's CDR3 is CASSPSSYEQYF. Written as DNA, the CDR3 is TGTGCCAGCTCACCTAGCTCCTACGAGCAGTACTTC. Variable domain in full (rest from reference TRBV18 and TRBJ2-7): NAGVMQNPRHLVRRRGQEARLRCSPMKGHSHVYWYRQLPEEGLKFMVYLQKENIIDESGMPKERFSAEFPKEGPSILRIQQVVRGDSAAYFCASSPSSYEQYFGPGTRLTVT.

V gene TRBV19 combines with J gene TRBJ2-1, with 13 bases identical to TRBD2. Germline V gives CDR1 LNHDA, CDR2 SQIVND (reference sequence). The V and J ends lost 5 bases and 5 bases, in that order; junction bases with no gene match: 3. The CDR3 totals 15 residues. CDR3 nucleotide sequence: TGTGCCAGTAGTCTACTAGCGGGAGGGCACAATGAGCAGTTCTTC. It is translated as CASSLLAGGHNEQFF.

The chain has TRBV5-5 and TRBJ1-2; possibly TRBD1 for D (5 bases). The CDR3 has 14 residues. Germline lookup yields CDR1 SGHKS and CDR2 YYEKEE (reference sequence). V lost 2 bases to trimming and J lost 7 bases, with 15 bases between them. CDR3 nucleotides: TGTGCCAGCAGCTTTCATACAGGAGATTTTGGCTACACCTTC. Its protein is CASSFHTGDFGYTF.

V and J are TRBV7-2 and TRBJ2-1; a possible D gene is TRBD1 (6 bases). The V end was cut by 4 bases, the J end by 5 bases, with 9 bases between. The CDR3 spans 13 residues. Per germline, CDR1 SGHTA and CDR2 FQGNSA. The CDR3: CASSYGQNNEQFF. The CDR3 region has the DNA TGTGCCAGCAGCTACGGACAGAACAATGAGCAGTTCTTC. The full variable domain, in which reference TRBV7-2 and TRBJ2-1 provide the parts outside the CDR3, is GAGVSQSPSNKVTEKGKDVELRCDPISGHTALYWYRQSLGQGLEFLIYFQGNSAPDKSGLPSDRFSAERTGGSVSTLTIQRTQQEDSAVYLCASSYGQNNEQFFGPGTRLTVL.

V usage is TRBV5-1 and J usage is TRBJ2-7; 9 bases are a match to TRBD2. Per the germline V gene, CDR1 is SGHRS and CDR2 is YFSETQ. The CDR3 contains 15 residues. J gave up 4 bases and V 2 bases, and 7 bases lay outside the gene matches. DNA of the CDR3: TGCGCCAGCAGCTTTGGTCAGCGGGAGGATTACGAGCAGTACTTC. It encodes CASSFGQREDYEQYF.

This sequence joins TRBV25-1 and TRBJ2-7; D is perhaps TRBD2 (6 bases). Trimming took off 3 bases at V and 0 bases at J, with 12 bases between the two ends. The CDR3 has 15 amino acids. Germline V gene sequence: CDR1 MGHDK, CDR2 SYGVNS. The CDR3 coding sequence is TGTGCCAGCAGTGACCCGGGAGTGAGCTCCTACGAGCAGTACTTC. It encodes CASSDPGVSSYEQYF.

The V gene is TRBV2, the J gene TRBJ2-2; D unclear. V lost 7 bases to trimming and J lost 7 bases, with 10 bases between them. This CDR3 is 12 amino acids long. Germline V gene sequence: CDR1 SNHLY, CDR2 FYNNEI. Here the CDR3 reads CASTRRIGELFF. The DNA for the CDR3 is TGTGCCAGCACCCGAAGGATCGGGGAGCTGTTTTTT.

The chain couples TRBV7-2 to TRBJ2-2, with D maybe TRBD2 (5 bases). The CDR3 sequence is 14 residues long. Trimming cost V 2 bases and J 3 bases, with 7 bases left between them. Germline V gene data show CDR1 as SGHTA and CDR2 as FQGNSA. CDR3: CASSLQRYTGELFF. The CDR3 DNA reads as TGTGCCAGCAGCTTACAGCGGTACACCGGGGAGCTGTTTTTT.

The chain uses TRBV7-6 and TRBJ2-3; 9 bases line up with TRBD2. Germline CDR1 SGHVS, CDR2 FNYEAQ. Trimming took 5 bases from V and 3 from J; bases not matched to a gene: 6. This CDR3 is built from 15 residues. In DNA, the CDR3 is TGTGCCAGCAGCCTTAGCGGGAGTGGGACAGATACGCAGTATTTT. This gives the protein CASSLSGSGTDTQYF.

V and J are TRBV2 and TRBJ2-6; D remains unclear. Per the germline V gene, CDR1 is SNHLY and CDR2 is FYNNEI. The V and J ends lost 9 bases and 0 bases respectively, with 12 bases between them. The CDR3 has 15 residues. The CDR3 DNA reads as TGTGCCAGTCTGACACCCCGCTCTGGGGCCAACGTCCTGACTTTC. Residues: CASLTPRSGANVLTF.

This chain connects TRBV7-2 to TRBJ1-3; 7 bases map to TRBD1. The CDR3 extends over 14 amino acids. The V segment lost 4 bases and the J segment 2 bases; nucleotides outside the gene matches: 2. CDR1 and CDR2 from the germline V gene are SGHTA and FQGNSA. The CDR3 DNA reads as TGTGCCAGCAGCTCTACAGGGGCTGGAAACACCATATATTTT. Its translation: CASSSTGAGNTIYF.

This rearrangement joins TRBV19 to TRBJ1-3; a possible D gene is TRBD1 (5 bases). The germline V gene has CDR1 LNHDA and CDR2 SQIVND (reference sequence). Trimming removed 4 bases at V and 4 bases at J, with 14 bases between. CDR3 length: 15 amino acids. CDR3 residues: CASSKPGTAGNTIYF. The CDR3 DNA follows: TGTGCCAGTAGTAAACCCGGGACTGCAGGAAACACCATATATTTT.

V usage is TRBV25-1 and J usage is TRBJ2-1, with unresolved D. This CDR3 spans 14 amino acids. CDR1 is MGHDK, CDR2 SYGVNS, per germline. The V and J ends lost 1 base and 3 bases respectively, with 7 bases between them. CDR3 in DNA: TGTGCCAGCAGTGAATGTCTGGGCTACAATGAGCAGTTCTTC. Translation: CASSECLGYNEQFF.

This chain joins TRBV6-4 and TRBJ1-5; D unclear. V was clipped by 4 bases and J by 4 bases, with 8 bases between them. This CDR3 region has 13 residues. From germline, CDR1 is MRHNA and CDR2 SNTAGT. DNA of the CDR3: TGTGCCAGCAGTGCGGAAGAGAATCAGCCCCAGCATTTT. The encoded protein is CASSAEENQPQHF.

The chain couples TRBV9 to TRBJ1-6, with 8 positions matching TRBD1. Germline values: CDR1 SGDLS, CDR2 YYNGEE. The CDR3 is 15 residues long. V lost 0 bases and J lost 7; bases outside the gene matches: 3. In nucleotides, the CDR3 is TGTGCCAGCAGCGTAGCGGACAGGGTCAATTCACCCCTCCACTTT. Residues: CASSVADRVNSPLHF.

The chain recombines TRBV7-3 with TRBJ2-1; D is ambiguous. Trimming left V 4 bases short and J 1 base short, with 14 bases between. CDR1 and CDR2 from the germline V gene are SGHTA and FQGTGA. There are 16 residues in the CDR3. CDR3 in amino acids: CASSSGNTYSYNEQFF. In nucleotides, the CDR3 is TGTGCCAGCAGCTCCGGCAACACCTATTCCTACAATGAGCAGTTCTTC.